These 6 T cell receptor beta chains originate from one sample sequenced in a study of shared clonotypes between healthy human individuals. Assay used: immunoSEQ multiplex PCR; TCRdb lists only in-frame clones, some missing. Of about a million clones listed, about 80% are singletons. The sequencing sample was made of memory CD4+ T cells from PBMCs. This sample's subset: CD45RA-negative fraction. The source is a man aged 18 to 35 in good health. Some clones in this sample may be carry-over from other donors' samples.

The chain uses TRBV6-5 and TRBJ1-5, with D maybe TRBD1 (5 bases). Germline assignment: CDR1 MNHEY and CDR2 SVGAGI. Trimming took off 6 bases at V and 4 bases at J, with 10 bases between the two ends. The CDR3 has 13 residues. The CDR3 DNA follows: TGTGCCAGCAGCGAGGGGAGGAATCAGCCCCAGCATTTT. It yields the protein CASSEGRNQPQHF.

Regarding this clone: Because the CDR3's place on the DNA is in doubt, the DNA is left out and the CDR3 is given as listed by TCRdb. The chain combines TRBV6-1 with TRBJ1-2. Looked up from germline, CDR1 is MNHNS and CDR2 is SASEGT. The CDR3 totals 12 residues, both ends included. CDR3: CASSNSVGEGTF.

The V call is TRBV19, the J call TRBJ1-4; a weak D match, TRBD1 (6 bases). The CDR3 spans 13 residues. In germline, CDR1 is LNHDA, CDR2 SQIVND (reference sequence). V shed 2 bases and J shed 10 bases, with 11 bases lying between them. CDR3 loop: CASSILEGGKLFF. The CDR3 DNA is TGTGCCAGTAGTATACTTGAAGGGGGAAAACTGTTTTTT.

About this clone itself: Other DNA sequences in the same sample also yield this CDR3. This chain's CDR3 is CASSLAAANTGELFF. The CDR3, as DNA: TGTGCCAGCAGCTTAGCCGCAGCGAACACCGGGGAGCTGTTTTTT. The chain joins TRBV7-9 to TRBJ2-2; D remains ambiguous. From germline, CDR1 is SEHNR and CDR2 FQNEAQ (reference sequence). The V end was cut by 0 bases, the J end by 0 bases, with 5 bases between. CDR3 length: 15 residues.

The rearrangement links TRBV7-9 to TRBJ2-2; 7 nucleotides align to TRBD1. The CDR3 spans 17 residues. Germline CDR1 reads SEHNR; CDR2 reads FQNEAQ (reference sequence). Unmatched junction bases numbered 9, after V lost 5 bases and J lost 0 bases. In DNA form, the CDR3 reads TGTGCCAGCAGCGTTAGACAGGGCTTAGCGAACACCGGGGAGCTGTTTTTT. Encoded protein: CASSVRQGLANTGELFF.

This clone showed up just a few times. The chain combines TRBV18 with TRBJ1-5; the match to TRBD1 covers 9 bases. CDR3 length: 15 residues. Germline loops: CDR1 KGHSH, CDR2 LQKENI. V was clipped by 3 bases and J by 5 bases; unmatched bases: 5. In DNA form, the CDR3 reads TGTGCCAGCTCACCGACAGGGGGGAGGGATCAGCCCCAGCATTTT. Its protein product is CASSPTGGRDQPQHF.